This T cell receptor (beta chain) was sequenced during a study of blood T cell repertoires in COVID-19. Deletions cut 2 bases from V and 1 base from J, with 6 bases between. This CDR3 comprises 13 residues. Libraries were prepared by immunoSEQ multiplex PCR; TCRdb keeps only in-frame clonotypes and omits some of them. The sample records some 100,000 clones, around 85% being singletons. The source is a human donor in a cohort sampled during active COVID-19. The chain recombines TRBV12-3 or TRBV12-4 with TRBJ2-7; tentative D call: TRBD2 (6 bases). The sequencing sample was made of peripheral blood. In nucleotides, the CDR3 is TGTGCCAGCAGTTTAAGCGGGTCCTACGAGCAGTACTTC. This sequence encodes CASSLSGSYEQYF.